This is a list of T cell receptor beta chains from one sample in a study of regulatory T cells in long-lasting Graves disease. TCRdb ran MiXCR on the multiplex PCR reads and lists one entry per CDR3 protein. The sample holds hundreds of thousands of distinct CDR3 sequences, roughly a sixth seen once. The data were also submitted as part of a second study, on T cells in Graves' hyperthyroidism and ophthalmopathy.

The sequenced sample was peripheral blood mononuclear cells (PBMCs), obtained at new diagnosis, from a patient treated with antithyroid drugs. These receptors were collected from a middle-aged man with Graves disease. CDR3s include the opening cysteine and the closing phenylalanine or tryptophan. D genes are given only for firm matches. Clone size appears in some rows only: once, few, many, or a class for an expanded clone.

15	many	TRBJ2-5	TRBV18	TRBD1	CASSPDRGSEETQYF	TGTGCCAGCTCACCGGACAGGGGTTCGGAAGAGACCCAGTACTTC
16	many	TRBJ1-5	TRBV19	TRBD1	CASSPRTGGRYVPQHF	TGTGCCAGTAGTCCCCGGACAGGGGGTCGGTACGTGCCCCAGCATTTT
15	NA	TRBJ1-6	TRBV7-3	TRBD1	CASSPDGTGDSPLHF	TGTGCCAGCAGCCCCGATGGGACAGGGGACTCACCCCTCCACTTT
13	many	TRBJ2-5	TRBV29-1	NA	CSAGPNLRETQYF	TGCAGCGCAGGCCCTAACCTTCGGGAGACCCAGTACTTC
13	NA	TRBJ1-1	TRBV27	NA	CASSFGSGRGAFF	TGTGCCAGCAGTTTTGGCTCCGGACGGGGAGCTTTCTTT
15	NA	TRBJ2-1	TRBV5-1	TRBD1	CASRSTGGAYNEQFF	TGCGCCAGCAGGTCGACAGGGGGCGCCTACAATGAGCAGTTCTTC
16	many	TRBJ2-3	TRBV20-1	NA	CSAGGLEAQGTDTQYF	TGCAGTGCCGGAGGGCTTGAGGCACAGGGTACAGATACGCAGTATTTT
14	few	TRBJ2-1	TRBV7-3	NA	CASSLWGEYNEQFF	TGTGCCAGCAGCTTATGGGGGGAATACAATGAGCAGTTCTTC
16	NA	TRBJ1-5	TRBV7-8	NA	CASSLEVAGGNQPQHF	TGTGCCAGCAGCTTAGAGGTTGCAGGGGGCAATCAGCCCCAGCATTTT
15	NA	TRBJ1-5	TRBV5-1	NA	CAKIKGHPFNQPQHF	TGCGCCAAAATCAAGGGGCACCCGTTCAATCAGCCCCAGCATTTT
11	many	TRBJ2-7	TRBV12-3/TRBV12-4	NA	CASSRQREQYF	TGTGCCAGCAGTAGACAACGCGAGCAGTACTTC
17	NA	TRBJ1-5	TRBV4-1	NA	CASSQDPVRVSNQPQHF	TGCGCCAGCAGCCAAGATCCCGTCCGCGTCAGCAATCAGCCCCAGCATTTT
16	many	TRBJ2-3	TRBV7-2	NA	CASSLGFSRESDTQYF	TGTGCCAGCAGCTTAGGGTTCTCCAGGGAATCAGATACGCAGTATTTT
15	many	TRBJ2-1	TRBV18	TRBD2	CASSPNGGAYNEQFF	TGTGCCAGCTCACCTAACGGGGGGGCCTACAATGAGCAGTTCTTC
12	many	TRBJ2-1	TRBV3-1	NA	CASSLGGGEQFF	TGTGCCAGCAGCCTAGGGGGTGGTGAGCAGTTCTTC
14	few	TRBJ2-7	TRBV11-2	NA	CASSLELDDSLMYF	TGTGCCAGCAGCTTAGAGTTGGATGACTCCCTTATGTACTTC
14	NA	TRBJ1-5	TRBV20-1	NA	CSAARPGIGQPQHF	TGCAGTGCCGCCCGCCCAGGGATTGGTCAGCCCCAGCATTTT
19	NA	TRBJ2-3	TRBV19	TRBD2	CASSIAPLLAGGPADTQYF	TGTGCCAGTAGTATAGCCCCTCTCCTAGCGGGGGGGCCGGCCGATACGCAGTATTTT
18	NA	TRBJ2-2	TRBV6-1	TRBD2	CASSESLAGAGRVGELFF	TGTGCCAGCAGTGAATCACTAGCGGGGGCTGGCCGGGTCGGGGAGCTGTTTTTT
16	NA	TRBJ2-3	TRBV2	TRBD2	CASSVLGTSGGLKQYF	TGTGCCAGCAGTGTACTCGGGACTAGCGGGGGGCTAAAGCAGTATTTT
15	many	TRBJ1-2	TRBV5-1	NA	CASSLSPGARIGYTF	TGCGCCAGCAGCTTGAGTCCGGGAGCACGTATTGGCTACACCTTC
14	many	TRBJ1-4	TRBV2	NA	CAGMALTAKEKLFF	TGTGCCGGGATGGCTTTGACCGCTAAAGAAAAACTGTTTTTT
17	NA	TRBJ2-7	TRBV30	TRBD2	CAWSTDGAGVIYYEQYF	TGTGCCTGGAGTACGGACGGGGCGGGGGTGATTTACTACGAGCAGTACTTC
14	few	TRBJ1-3	TRBV4-2	NA	CASSQVEAGNTIYF	TGTGCCAGCAGCCAAGTAGAGGCTGGAAACACCATATATTTT
12	NA	TRBJ2-1	TRBV28	NA	CASSLGFYEQFF	TGTGCCAGCAGTCTGGGATTTTACGAGCAGTTCTTC
14	NA	TRBJ2-3	TRBV19	NA	CASSIDRQEDTQYF	TGTGCCAGTAGTATAGATCGACAGGAAGATACGCAGTATTTT
15	many	TRBJ1-2	TRBV12-3/TRBV12-4	NA	CASSLRAGYIYGYTF	TGTGCCAGCAGTTTAAGGGCAGGCTATATCTATGGCTACACCTTC
14	few	TRBJ2-1	TRBV27	NA	CASSLSRGANEQFF	TGTGCCAGCAGTTTATCGAGAGGGGCCAATGAGCAGTTCTTC
13	many	TRBJ2-4	TRBV7-9	NA	CASSLQGSNIQYF	TGTGCCAGCAGCTTACAGGGGTCCAACATTCAGTACTTC
16	few	TRBJ1-2	TRBV11-2	TRBD1	CASSLVTGTGDSGYTF	TGTGCCAGCAGCTTAGTCACCGGGACAGGGGATAGTGGCTACACCTTC
16	few	TRBJ2-2	TRBV19	NA	CASRPAKQIYTGELFF	TGTGCCAGTAGGCCGGCGAAACAGATATACACCGGGGAGCTGTTTTTT